Below, one TCR beta chain is given with its context. The ends were cut back, 4 bases at V and 8 bases at J, with 12 bases in the middle. Germline V gene lookup returns CDR1 SGHTA and CDR2 FQGNSA. The CDR3 is 13 residues long. In the original analysis: Amplifying reference gene primers gave estimates of nucleated cell counts. Here immunoSEQ multiplex PCR was the method, and the copy in TCRdb shows in-frame clones only, minus some. The V and J calls and clone size were taken over from that table, and D and trimming were inferred from the DNA. Among a few hundred thousand clones, roughly 90% were seen once, and the ten largest hold around 3%. Followed longitudinally, the Seattle patients had been enrolled during active infection. This entry is derived from a study of blood T cell repertoires in COVID-19. Overall study: Both acute and convalescent COVID-19 samples were obtained from the United States, Italy and Spain. From T cells, B-cell-depleted T cells, or PBMCs came the material, which was cDNA or gDNA.

The V gene is TRBV7-2, the J gene TRBJ2-1; possible D gene TRBD1, 7 bases. Sequenced sample: peripheral blood. The source of this sequence is a woman aged 25 to 45 with COVID-19, enrolled during active disease. The CDR3 here is CASSSRGAHEQFF. For the CDR3, the DNA is TGTGCCAGCAGCTCCAGGGGGGCCCATGAGCAGTTCTTC.